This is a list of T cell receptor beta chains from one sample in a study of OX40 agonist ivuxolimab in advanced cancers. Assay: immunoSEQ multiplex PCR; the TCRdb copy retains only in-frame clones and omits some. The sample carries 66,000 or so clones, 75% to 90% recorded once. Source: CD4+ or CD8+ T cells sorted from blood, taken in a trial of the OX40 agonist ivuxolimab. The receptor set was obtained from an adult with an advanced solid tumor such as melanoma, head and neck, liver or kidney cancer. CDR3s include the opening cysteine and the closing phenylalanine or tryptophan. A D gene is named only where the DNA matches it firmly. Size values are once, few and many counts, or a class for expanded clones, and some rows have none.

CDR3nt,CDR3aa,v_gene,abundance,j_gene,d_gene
TGTGCCAGCAGTGACTCCAGCCAAGAGACCCAGTACTTC,CASSDSSQETQYF,TRBV6-4,.,TRBJ2-5,.
TGTGCCAGCAGCTTGGGGAGTATTCAGCCCCAGCATTTT,CASSLGSIQPQHF,TRBV11-2,.,TRBJ1-5,.
TGTGCCAGCAGTGACGGGACAGGGGCCAATCAGCCCCAGCATTTT,CASSDGTGANQPQHF,TRBV6-6,.,TRBJ1-5,TRBD1
TGTGCCAGCAGTGGACAGGGGAGGACACCCCTCCACTTT,CASSGQGRTPLHF,TRBV6-5,few,TRBJ1-6,TRBD1
TGTGCCAGCTCACCCGCCGGACACACCATATATTTT,CASSPAGHTIYF,TRBV18,.,TRBJ1-3,.
TGTGCCAGCAGTTACCGTCGCGGAGGGGGAGTCGAGCAGTACTTC,CASSYRRGGGVEQYF,TRBV6-5,.,TRBJ2-7,.
TGTGCCAGCAGCCCGGGACACCGGATTTACAACAATGAGCAGTTCTTC,CASSPGHRIYNNEQFF,TRBV14,.,TRBJ2-1,.
TGCGCCAGTCTGTATCAGGGCGATAACTATGGCTACACCTTC,CASLYQGDNYGYTF,TRBV23-1,.,TRBJ1-2,.
TGCGCCAGCAGCTCGCCACAGGGGAACACTGAAGCTTTCTTT,CASSSPQGNTEAFF,TRBV5-1,.,TRBJ1-1,.
TGTGCCAGCGCCAGGGAGAGCACTGAAGCTTTCTTT,CASARESTEAFF,TRBV6-1,.,TRBJ1-1,.
TGTGCCATCACTCCCACACCTAACTATGGCTACACCTTC,CAITPTPNYGYTF,TRBV10-3,.,TRBJ1-2,.
TGTGCCAGCAGCTTAGGAGGACAGACCCGTGAAAAACTGTTTTTT,CASSLGGQTREKLFF,TRBV7-2,.,TRBJ1-4,.
TGTGCCAGCACCGCGACAGGACAAGAGACCCAGTACTTC,CASTATGQETQYF,TRBV6-6,.,TRBJ2-5,.
TGTGCCAGCAGCTTAGGGCAGAGCTCCTACGAGCAGTACTTC,CASSLGQSSYEQYF,TRBV7-8,.,TRBJ2-7,.
TGTGCCAGCAGCGAGGGACTAGCGGTGAATGAGCAGTTCTTC,CASSEGLAVNEQFF,TRBV9,.,TRBJ2-1,TRBD2
TGTGCCAGCAGCCAAGATCGGACAGAGGGAAACACCATATATTTT,CASSQDRTEGNTIYF,TRBV4-2,.,TRBJ1-3,.
TGCGCCAGCAGCTTGGGTGACAGGGGGGATGGCTACACCTTC,CASSLGDRGDGYTF,TRBV5-1,.,TRBJ1-2,TRBD1
TGTGCCAGCAGTTTTCCCGGGACACAGAACACTGAAGCTTTCTTT,CASSFPGTQNTEAFF,TRBV6-1,.,TRBJ1-1,.
TGTGCCAGCTCACCACGCTCCCAGGGTAAATCTAATGAAAAACTGTTTTTT,CASSPRSQGKSNEKLFF,TRBV18,few,TRBJ1-4,.
TGTGCCAGCAGTTACGGGGGAAGACAGCCCCAGCATTTT,CASSYGGRQPQHF,TRBV6-5,.,TRBJ1-5,.
TGCGCCAGCAGCCAAGCCAGACTAGCGGGAGTTGATGAGCAGTTCTTC,CASSQARLAGVDEQFF,TRBV4-3,.,TRBJ2-1,TRBD2
TGTGCCAGAAGCCCCTTGATGGAGGATAATAATTCACCCCTCCACTTT,CARSPLMEDNNSPLHF,TRBV5-3,few,TRBJ1-6,.
TGTGCCAGCAGCTTGACTTTAGGGACAGTCTTTCAGCCCCAGCATTTT,CASSLTLGTVFQPQHF,TRBV5-5,.,TRBJ1-5,TRBD1
TGTGCCAGCGGACAGGGCTACAATGAGCAGTTCTTC,CASGQGYNEQFF,TRBV25-1,.,TRBJ2-1,TRBD1
TGTGCCAGCTCACCACAGACGGGGCAGGGAACCTTCAACTCGAACACTGAAGCTTTCTTT,CASSPQTGQGTFNSNTEAFF,TRBV18,once,TRBJ1-1,.
TGTGCCAGCAGCTTGGACAGTTACACTGAAGCTTTCTTT,CASSLDSYTEAFF,TRBV5-8,.,TRBJ1-1,.
TGTGCCAGCAGCTTGAAATTGACCTCGCAACAAGAGACCCAGTACTTC,CASSLKLTSQQETQYF,TRBV5-5,.,TRBJ2-5,.
TGTGCCTCCCTAGAGGGGCGAACGAGCACAGATACGCAGTATTTT,CASLEGRTSTDTQYF,TRBV27,.,TRBJ2-3,.
TGTGCCAGCAGCTTAAGGGACAGGGGTACTAACTATGGCTACACCTTC,CASSLRDRGTNYGYTF,TRBV7-8,.,TRBJ1-2,TRBD1
TGTGCCAGTAGTTCGACAGAACAGGCCGAAAAACTGTTTTTT,CASSSTEQAEKLFF,TRBV19,few,TRBJ1-4,.
TGTGCCTGGAGTTACCAAGAGACCCAGTACTTC,CAWSYQETQYF,TRBV30,.,TRBJ2-5,.
TGTGCCAGCAGCCCTCCGGGACAGGGGGCGTCACCCCTCCACTTT,CASSPPGQGASPLHF,TRBV5-4,.,TRBJ1-6,TRBD1
TGTGCCAGCAGCGAAGGAATCCTGGTAACAGGGGCTTTTAACTATGGCTACACCTTC,CASSEGILVTGAFNYGYTF,TRBV28,.,TRBJ1-2,TRBD1
TGTGCCGGCTCCCGGAGGGAGCTCTTCGACGAGCAGTACTTC,CAGSRRELFDEQYF,TRBV6-1,.,TRBJ2-7,.
TGTGCCAGCAGTTACTCCAATTCCCAGTACTTC,CASSYSNSQYF,TRBV6-5,.,TRBJ2-5,.
TGTGCCATCAGTGAGTCGAGACAGGAGAACACTGAAGCTTTCTTT,CAISESRQENTEAFF,TRBV10-3,.,TRBJ1-1,.
TGTGCCAGCAGCTTCGGGTTAATGGGGGGAGGTCTAAATGAGCAGTTCTTC,CASSFGLMGGGLNEQFF,TRBV5-5,once,TRBJ2-1,.
TGTGCCAGCAGTTTTACAACAAATAGCAATCAGCCCCAGCATTTT,CASSFTTNSNQPQHF,TRBV27,.,TRBJ1-5,.